This T cell receptor beta chain derives from a study of patients and donors after allogeneic stem cell transplantation. MiXCR was run by TCRdb on the RT-PCR reads, yielding one entry per CDR3 protein. Of 10,000 to 12,000 distinct CDR3 sequences listed, approximately 22% are singletons. Sequencing was carried out using blood, either unsorted or a sorted T cell fraction (not recorded which). The origin of this receptor is a human donor who was either an allogeneic HSCT recipient or a stem cell or donor lymphocyte infusion donor (not recorded which). It is not recorded whose cells these are; they may come from a transplant donor.

This CDR3 reads CASSLDRGRTGELFF. CDR3 DNA: TGTGCCAGCAGCTTAGACAGGGGACGCACCGGGGAGCTGTTTTTT. This chain connects TRBV7-2 to TRBJ2-2; 7 nucleotides agree with TRBD1. Germline values: CDR1 SGHTA, CDR2 FQGNSA. This CDR3 contains 15 residues. After removal of 1 base from V and 4 bases from J, the junction contained 3 bases not matched to a gene.